This TCR beta chain was obtained from a study of CXCR3-negative and CXCR3-positive naive CD8 T cells. Points from the study as a whole: Researchers report that CXCR3-positive naive cells carry more hydrophobic TRB CDR3s than CXCR3-negative naive cells.

In regard to this clonotype: Its target is not known.

It was by 5' RACE with UMI labels that the TRB cDNA libraries were prepared. TCRdb re-called the 5' RACE reads and gives one entry per CDR3 protein, without DNA. The sample table includes 150,000 to 180,000 distinct CDR3 sequences. The CD45RO-CCR7+CD27+CD95- phenotype denoted naive CD8+ T cells. The length of the CDR3 is 15 residues. Germline CDR1 reads LNHNV; CDR2 reads YYDKDF (reference sequence). The material sequenced was naive CXCR3+ CD8+ T cells from blood. As to subset: CD45RO-CCR7+CD27+CD95- naive CD8+ T cells expressing CXCR3 (TNR3+). The receptor comes from a human donor in good health. Some clones in this sample may be carry-over from other donors' samples. The chain joins TRBV15 to TRBJ1-3. CDR3 loop: CATSPQQSSGNTIYF.